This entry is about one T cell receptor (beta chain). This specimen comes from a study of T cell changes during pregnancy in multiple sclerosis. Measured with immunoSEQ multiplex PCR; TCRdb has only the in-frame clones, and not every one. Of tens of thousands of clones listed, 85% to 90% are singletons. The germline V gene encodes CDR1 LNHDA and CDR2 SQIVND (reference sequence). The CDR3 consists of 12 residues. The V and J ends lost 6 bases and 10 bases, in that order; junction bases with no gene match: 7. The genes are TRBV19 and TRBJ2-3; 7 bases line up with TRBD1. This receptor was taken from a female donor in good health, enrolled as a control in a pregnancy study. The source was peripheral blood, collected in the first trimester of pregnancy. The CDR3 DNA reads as TGTGCCAGTAGCTCGACAGGGCGGTCGCAGTATTTT. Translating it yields CASSSTGRSQYF.